Described below is a single TCR beta chain sequence and its context. The antigen remains unidentified. The source of the sample is a study of post-analysis software for immune sequencing data. General study results and limits: Patients had higher frequencies than controls of roughly five TRBV segments, including TRBV5-6, TRBV5-1 and TRBV20-1. Batch-matched samples strongly co-clustered by F measure. Versus controls, multiple sclerosis patients showed significantly lower diversity (normalized Chao1).

TCR beta libraries were prepared from cDNA with unique molecular identifiers. MiXCR, applied by TCRdb to the PCR reads, yields one record per CDR3 protein. This table holds about 160,000 distinct CDR3 sequences, around 36% found once. This CDR3 has 17 amino acids. The trim removed 2 bases at V and 3 bases at J, leaving 10 bases unmatched. The sequence derives from a girl aged 5-17 years with multiple sclerosis. The rearrangement uses TRBV12-3 or TRBV12-4 and TRBJ2-4; 7 bases agree with TRBD1. The material was blood, obtained after autologous hematopoietic stem cell transplantation. The CDR3 loop is CASSLRGRGGYKNIQYF. CDR3 sequence (DNA): TGTGCCAGCAGTTTAAGGGGAAGAGGGGGCTACAAAAACATTCAGTACTTC.